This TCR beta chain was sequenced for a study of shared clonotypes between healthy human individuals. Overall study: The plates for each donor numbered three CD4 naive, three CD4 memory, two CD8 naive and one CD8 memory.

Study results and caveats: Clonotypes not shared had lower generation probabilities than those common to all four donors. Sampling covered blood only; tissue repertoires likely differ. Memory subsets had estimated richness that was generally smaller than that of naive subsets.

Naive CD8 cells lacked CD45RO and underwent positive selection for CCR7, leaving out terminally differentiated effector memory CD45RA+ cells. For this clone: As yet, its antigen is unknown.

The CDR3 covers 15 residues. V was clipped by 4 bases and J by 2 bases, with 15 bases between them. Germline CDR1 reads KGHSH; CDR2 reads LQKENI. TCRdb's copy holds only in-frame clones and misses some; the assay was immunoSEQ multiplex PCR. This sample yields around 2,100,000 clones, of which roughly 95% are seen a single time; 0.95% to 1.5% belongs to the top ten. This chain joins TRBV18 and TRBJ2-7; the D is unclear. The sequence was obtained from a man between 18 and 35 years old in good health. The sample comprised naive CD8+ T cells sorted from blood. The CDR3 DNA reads TGTGCCAGCTCACTAGACCGTGGGCCAACCTACGAGCAGTACTTC. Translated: CASSLDRGPTYEQYF.